Presented here are 26 T cell receptor beta chains from one specimen sequenced in a study of beta chain features in type 1 diabetes (dated by TCRdb to the late 2010s). Receptor libraries were prepared by the immunoSEQ multiplex PCR assay. The entire isolated RNA was reverse transcribed using the High Capacity cDNA Reverse Transcription Kit, and thus expressed TCRB transcripts were sequenced. The source is immuneACCESS, and TCRdb retained only in-frame sequences with V and J called. Part of the clones is not carried over; for the studies checked, unresolved V genes explain less than half of this, and the remainder is unexplained. This sample lists 900,000 or so clones; roughly 15% were detected once. The ten largest make up about 0.02% of the sample. Sequenced sample: naive CD4+ T cells from blood. Per the publication, the cell subset or site label means: true naive CD4+ T cells. These receptor sequences come from a woman aged 18 to 35 in good health.

Worth noting for this clone: Other DNA variants within this sample encode the same CDR3. V gene TRBV18 combines with J gene TRBJ2-7; either TRBD1 or TRBD2 may supply D (5 bases each). Germline V gene sequence: CDR1 KGHSH, CDR2 LQKENI. The CDR3 spans 15 residues. V lost 0 bases and J lost 1, with 10 bases in between. The CDR3 loop is CASSPPGTVSYEQYF. Written as DNA, the CDR3 is TGTGCCAGCTCACCACCCGGGACGGTTTCCTACGAGCAGTACTTC.

J is TRBJ1-1 and V is TRBV9; D is ambiguous. V was cut by 3 bases and J by 1 base, with 13 bases left in between. CDR3 length: 15 residues. In germline, CDR1 is SGDLS, CDR2 YYNGEE. The CDR3 DNA follows: TGTGCCAGCAGCGGAGGGTTCTCGGGGAACACTGAAGCTTTCTTT. It translates to CASSGGFSGNTEAFF. Supplemented by reference TRBV9 and TRBJ1-1, the full variable domain reads DSGVTQTPKHLITATGQRVTLRCSPRSGDLSVYWYQQSLDQGLQFLIQYYNGEERAKGNILERFSAQQFPDLHSELNLSSLELGDSALYFCASSGGFSGNTEAFFGQGTRLTVV.

This chain uses TRBV5-6 with TRBJ1-1; D is unclear. The ends were cut back, 1 base at V and 4 bases at J, with 8 bases in the middle. Germline loops: CDR1 SGHDT, CDR2 YYEEEE. The CDR3 runs to 13 residues. CDR3 region: CASSLMDGTEAFF. DNA of the CDR3: TGTGCCAGCAGCTTGATGGACGGCACTGAAGCTTTCTTT.

This rearrangement joins TRBV6-5 to TRBJ2-1; 13 bases agree with TRBD2. The germline CDR1 and CDR2 sequences are MNHEY and SVGAGI. The CDR3 consists of 15 residues. The J segment lost 6 bases and the V segment lost 7 bases, leaving 6 bases of the junction unmatched. The chain's CDR3 is CASTTGTSGVNEQFF. The CDR3 DNA sequence: TGTGCCAGCACTACGGGGACTAGCGGGGTCAATGAGCAGTTCTTC.

The chain couples TRBV5-6 to TRBJ1-2; D gene ambiguous. The CDR3 covers 12 residues. Germline CDR1 and CDR2: SGHDT and YYEEEE. V lost 4 bases and J 7 bases, leaving 11 bases between the germline ends. The CDR3 loop reads CASSKFPLGYTF. The CDR3 region has the DNA TGTGCCAGCAGCAAGTTTCCTCTTGGCTACACCTTC.

The V and J genes are TRBV5-4 and TRBJ2-3; tentative D call: TRBD2 (6 bases). Germline V gene sequence: CDR1 SGHNT, CDR2 YYREEE (reference sequence). The CDR3 loop spans 13 amino acids. The V gene lost 4 bases and the J gene lost 5 bases, with 11 bases spanning the gap. The CDR3 nucleotides are TGTGCCAGCAGCAAGGAGGGGTTAGATACGCAGTATTTT. Its protein product is CASSKEGLDTQYF.

V is TRBV27 and J is TRBJ2-1; a possible D gene is TRBD2 (5 bases). V was trimmed by 6 bases and J by 8 bases, leaving 17 bases between them. From germline, CDR1 is MNHEY and CDR2 SMNVEV (reference sequence). CDR3 length: 14 residues. The CDR3 sequence: CASSQRAPGDEQFF. The CDR3 DNA sequence: TGTGCCAGCAGCCAACGGGCCCCCGGGGATGAGCAGTTCTTC.

This clone was observed a few times. This sequence joins TRBV15 and TRBJ2-7; D is ambiguous. The CDR3 extends over 17 amino acids. V lost 1 base and J lost 3, with 19 bases in between. The germline V gene has CDR1 LNHNV and CDR2 YYDKDF (reference sequence). CDR3 DNA: TGTGCCACCAGCAGAGCGCGGAGTGGGGTCCTACGCTACGAGCAGTACTTC. It encodes CATSRARSGVLRYEQYF.

This clone was seen only a few times. This chain links TRBV7-2 with TRBJ2-1; D unresolved. CDR1 and CDR2 (germline): SGHTA, FQGNSA. Trimming cost V 4 bases and J 4 bases, with 14 bases left between them. This CDR3 contains 15 residues. CDR3 sequence: CASSSIARPYNEQFF. The CDR3, as DNA: TGTGCCAGCAGCTCGATAGCCAGACCTTACAATGAGCAGTTCTTC.

The rearrangement links TRBV4-2 to TRBJ2-1, with 11 bases matching TRBD2. Germline V CDR1 and CDR2: LGHNA, YNFKEQ. The CDR3 extends over 16 amino acids. The trim removed 4 bases at V and 5 bases at J, leaving 7 bases unmatched. DNA for the CDR3: TGTGCCAGCAGCCCCCCGACTAGCGGGATGCACAATGAGCAGTTCTTC. Protein: CASSPPTSGMHNEQFF.

The chain employs TRBV25-1 and TRBJ2-7; the match to TRBD2 covers 9 bases. Trimming cost V 6 bases and J 2 bases; bases outside gene matches: 5. The CDR3 is made up of 14 amino acids. Germline V lookup: CDR1 MGHDK, CDR2 SYGVNS. The CDR3 bases are TGTGCCAGCAGGAAGACTAGCGGTACCTACGAGCAGTACTTC. It yields the protein CASRKTSGTYEQYF.

The chain recombines TRBV20-1 with TRBJ2-1; D possibly corresponds to TRBD2 (5 bases). Germline V CDR1 and CDR2: DFQATT, SNEGSKA (reference sequence). This CDR3 spans 11 amino acids. CDR3 DNA: TGCAGCCCTAGCCGGGGATATGAGCAGTTCTTC. This sequence encodes CSPSRGYEQFF.

Notes on this clone: At the DNA level, this CDR3 is encoded by other sequences in the same sample as well. This chain connects TRBV2 to TRBJ1-3; D unresolved. The germline V gene has CDR1 SNHLY and CDR2 FYNNEI. This CDR3 contains 12 residues. Trimming took 6 bases from V and 4 from J, leaving 7 bases between them. The CDR3 loop reads CASRADGNTIYF. CDR3 nucleotides: TGTGCCAGCAGGGCAGACGGAAACACCATATATTTT.

This clone was found a few times. The rearrangement joins TRBV10-3 to TRBJ2-3; 11 bases map to TRBD2. The germline CDR1 and CDR2 sequences are ENHRY and SYGVKD. This CDR3 is built from 17 residues. J gave up 2 bases and V 3 bases, and 7 bases lay outside the gene matches. CDR3 DNA: TGTGCCATCAGTGATTGGACTAGCGGGTTGAACACAGATACGCAGTATTTT. It codes for CAISDWTSGLNTDTQYF.

The genes are TRBV7-3 and TRBJ1-1; maybe TRBD1 (5 bases). The ends were cut back, 0 bases at V and 4 bases at J, with 9 bases in the middle. The CDR3 is 14 residues long. The germline CDR1 and CDR2 sequences are SGHTA and FQGTGA. The CDR3 nucleotides are TGTGCCAGCAGCTTAACAGGGGCGCCCACTGAAGCTTTCTTT. Its protein is CASSLTGAPTEAFF.

Comment on this clone: The same CDR3 is also encoded by other DNA sequences in this sample. The chain couples TRBV29-1 to TRBJ1-2; tentative D call: TRBD1 (6 bases). V shed 4 bases and J shed 2 bases, with 8 bases lying between them. Germline V gene lookup returns CDR1 SQVTM and CDR2 ANQGSEA. The CDR3 extends over 12 amino acids. The DNA for the CDR3 is TGCAGCGTTGGAGGACAGAACTATGGCTACACCTTC. The encoded protein is CSVGGQNYGYTF. Filled out from reference TRBV29-1 and TRBJ1-2, the complete variable domain reads SAVISQKPSRDICQRGTSLTIQCQVDSQVTMMFWYRQQPGQSLTLIATANQGSEATYESGFVIDKFPISRPNLTFSTLTVSNMSPEDSSIYLCSVGGQNYGYTFGSGTRLTVV.

The rearrangement uses TRBV6-5 and TRBJ2-2, with a possible D match to TRBD1 (5 bases). CDR3 size: 15 residues. Germline-derived CDR1 and CDR2 are MNHEY and SVGAGI. The V end lost 8 bases, the J end lost 4 bases, and 17 bases lay between the germline ends. The CDR3: CASHGKGHGTGELFF. CDR3 DNA: TGTGCCAGCCATGGGAAGGGGCATGGCACCGGGGAGCTGTTTTTT.

This clone showed up just a few times. The genes are TRBV2 and TRBJ2-1; 9 nucleotides agree with TRBD1. Germline V CDR1 and CDR2: SNHLY, FYNNEI. The J segment lost 2 bases and the V segment lost 6 bases, leaving 2 bases of the junction unmatched. CDR3 size: 14 residues. The chain's CDR3 is CASSGTGPYNEQFF. In DNA form, the CDR3 reads TGTGCCAGCAGCGGGACAGGGCCCTACAATGAGCAGTTCTTC. Complete variable domain (other parts from reference TRBV2 and TRBJ2-1): EPEVTQTPSHQVTQMGQEVILRCVPISNHLYFYWYRQILGQKVEFLVSFYNNEISEKSEIFDDQFSVERPDGSNFTLKIRSTKLEDSAMYFCASSGTGPYNEQFFGPGTRLTVL.

The sample holds a few counts of this clone. The identical CDR3 is also encoded by other nucleotide sequences in the sample. The CDR3 loop reads CASSSGYSNQPQHF. The CDR3 bases are TGTGCCAGCAGCTCGGGTTATAGCAATCAGCCCCAGCATTTT. J is TRBJ1-5 and V is TRBV28, with D hard to call. The germline V and J ends were trimmed by 6 bases and 0 bases, with 9 bases remaining between them. This CDR3 region has 14 residues. CDR1 and CDR2 from the germline V gene are MDHEN and SYDVKM.

The chain has TRBV9 and TRBJ2-1, with 7 bases matching TRBD2. This CDR3 comprises 16 residues. V trimming: 0 bases; J trimming: 6 bases; junction bases outside the gene matches: 9. Germline assignment: CDR1 SGDLS and CDR2 YYNGEE. The CDR3 DNA sequence: TGTGCCAGCAGCGTAGCTCTAGCGGAAACCCTCAATGAGCAGTTCTTC. Translating it yields CASSVALAETLNEQFF.

The chain couples TRBV6-5 to TRBJ1-2; no definite D call. The CDR3 sequence is 13 residues long. V gave up 5 bases and J gave up 5 bases, with 12 bases separating them. Per the germline V gene, CDR1 is MNHEY and CDR2 is SVGAGI. In DNA, the CDR3 is TGTGCCAGCAGTCGACATGGGTTTTATGGCTACACCTTC. Translation: CASSRHGFYGYTF.

V usage is TRBV28 and J usage is TRBJ1-1; D perhaps matches TRBD1 (6 bases). The CDR3 loop spans 17 amino acids. V lost 6 bases and J lost 1, with 21 bases in between. Germline V gene sequence: CDR1 MDHEN, CDR2 SYDVKM. The CDR3 is CASRGAGPGGGNTEAFF. CDR3 bases: TGTGCCAGCAGAGGCGCCGGGCCTGGAGGGGGGAACACTGAAGCTTTCTTT.

The gene calls are TRBV10-3 and TRBJ1-1; 8 positions match TRBD1. V gave up 3 bases and J gave up 5 bases; unmatched junction bases: 5. This CDR3 comprises 14 residues. Germline V lookup: CDR1 ENHRY, CDR2 SYGVKD. CDR3 nucleotides: TGTGCCATCAGTGATCGACAGGGGAGGACTGAAGCTTTCTTT. Encoded protein: CAISDRQGRTEAFF.

This clone was seen more than once but under ten times. The chain links TRBV28 to TRBJ1-1, with 7 bases matching TRBD1. Germline V lookup: CDR1 MDHEN, CDR2 SYDVKM. Germline trimming cut 3 bases from V and 4 bases from J; bases unmatched to any gene: 8. The CDR3 contains 15 residues. Here the CDR3 DNA reads TGTGCCAGCAGTTTCGCCTCCGACAGGGTCACTGAAGCTTTCTTT. Its protein is CASSFASDRVTEAFF.

This clone was observed a handful of times. V is TRBV19 and J is TRBJ2-5; TRBD2 matches 8 bases. The junction had 7 bases not matched to a gene; V was cut back by 3 bases and J by 4 bases. CDR1 and CDR2 (germline): LNHDA, SQIVND (reference sequence). The CDR3 consists of 15 residues. The CDR3 region has the DNA TGTGCCAGTAGTATCCTCGGGGGGGCTTCAGAGACCCAGTACTTC. Translation: CASSILGGASETQYF.

The sample holds a few counts of this clone. The chain is built from TRBV29-1 and TRBJ1-2, with D unclear. The CDR3 covers 11 residues. V was pared by 6 bases and J by 11 bases, with 16 bases between. Per germline, CDR1 SQVTM and CDR2 ANQGSEA. The CDR3 spells CSVRAPEGYTF. Here the CDR3 DNA reads TGCAGCGTCCGGGCCCCCGAAGGGTACACCTTC. The variable domain in full, with the rest retrieved from reference TRBV29-1 and TRBJ1-2, is SAVISQKPSRDICQRGTSLTIQCQVDSQVTMMFWYRQQPGQSLTLIATANQGSEATYESGFVIDKFPISRPNLTFSTLTVSNMSPEDSSIYLCSVRAPEGYTFGSGTRLTVV.